Here is one T cell receptor (beta chain) with its context. A few counts support this clonotype. The specificity of this receptor is unknown. A junction boundary mismatches the germline segment, possibly from a read error. This specimen belongs to a study of T-cell reconstitution after alpha-beta-depleted transplantation in children (TCRdb year 2016). Regarding the study in general: The study quantitatively tracked T-cell immune reconstitution after TCRalphabeta/CD19-depleted allogeneic hematopoietic cell transplantation in children using TCR repertoire profiling.

In the germline V gene (reference sequence), CDR1 corresponds to SEHNR and CDR2 to FQNEAQ. Taken from cysteine to phenylalanine, the CDR3 has 14 residues. Here the CDR3 DNA is all that survives: 42 bases in frame from base 1. The method was PCR. Sequenced using an Illumina HiSeq 2500. To normalize quantification of the TCRbeta repertoire, the TCR libraries were built with molecular barcoding that relied on unique molecular identifiers. TCRdb's own reprocessing of the public reads used fastp at Q25 and MiXCR and kept productive beta chains. All rows with the same CDR3 protein become a single entry with the most common DNA and genes. This sample gives approximately 210,000 distinct CDR3 sequences in total; less than 15% of them show up just once. The ten largest clones represent 13% of the sample.

The clonotype was recovered from a human donor who donated a stem cell graft to a child with acute lymphoblastic leukemia. The chain employs TRBV7-9 and TRBJ2-4; the D gene is possibly TRBD1, with 7 bases matching. This specimen was PBMCs from the stem cell graft donor, taken from the stem cell graft. The sequence in DNA is TGTGCCAGCAGCCCCCGGACAGGAGGGAACAGTCAGTACTTC. Its product reads: CASSPRTGGNSQYF.